This entry is about one T cell receptor (beta chain). Its specificity is not known. The authors isolated total RNA from whole blood without sorting T cells. CDR3 length: 18 amino acids. Germline CDR1 reads MNHNS; CDR2 reads SASEGT. The data originate from a study of monozygotic twins with inflammatory bowel disease. Study results and limitations: IBD patients exhibited fewer clonotypes shared with other individuals than healthy twins, particularly with disease activity.

Researchers used template switching to add UMIs featuring a 6-nucleotide sample barcode. Following a re-call of the 5' RACE reads, TCRdb has one entry per CDR3 protein and lacks DNA. Here the sample table reports about 160,000 distinct CDR3 sequences. The sequenced material came from blood. The V and J genes are TRBV6-1 and TRBJ2-1; TCRdb indicates TRBD2, and absent DNA this call remains unverified. This TCR derives from a human donor with ulcerative colitis or Crohn's disease, or a healthy co-twin of an affected twin (not recorded which). CDR3 in amino acids: CASSRPGTSGRAGNEQFF.